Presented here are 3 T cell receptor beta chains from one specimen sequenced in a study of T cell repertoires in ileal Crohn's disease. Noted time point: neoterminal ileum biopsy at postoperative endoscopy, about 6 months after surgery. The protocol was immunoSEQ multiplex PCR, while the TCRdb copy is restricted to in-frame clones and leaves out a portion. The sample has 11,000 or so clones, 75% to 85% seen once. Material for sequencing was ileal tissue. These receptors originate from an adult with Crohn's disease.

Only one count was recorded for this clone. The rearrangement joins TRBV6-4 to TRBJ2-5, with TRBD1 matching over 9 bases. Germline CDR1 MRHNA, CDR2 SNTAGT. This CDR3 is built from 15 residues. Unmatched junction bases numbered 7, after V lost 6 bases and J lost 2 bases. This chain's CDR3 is CASSPGQGGQETQYF. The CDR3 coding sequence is TGTGCCAGCAGCCCGGGACAGGGTGGTCAAGAGACCCAGTACTTC.

The DNA of the CDR3 is TGTGCCAGCAGTAGACGGGCGACAGGGGCTGAAGCTTTCTTT. Amino acids: CASSRRATGAEAFF. The rearrangement joins TRBV25-1 to TRBJ1-1; 8 bases fit TRBD1. CDR1 is MGHDK and CDR2 is SYGVNS in the germline V gene. V shed 5 bases, J shed 6 bases, and the junction held 8 bases outside the gene matches. The CDR3 extends over 14 amino acids.

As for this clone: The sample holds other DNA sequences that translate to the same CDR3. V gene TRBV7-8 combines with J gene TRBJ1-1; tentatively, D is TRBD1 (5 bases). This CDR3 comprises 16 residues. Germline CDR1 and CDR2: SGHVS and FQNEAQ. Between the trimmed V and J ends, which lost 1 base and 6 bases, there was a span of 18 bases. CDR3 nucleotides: TGTGCCAGCAGCTTAGTCCGACAGAGAACTAAATCTGAAGCTTTCTTT. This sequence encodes CASSLVRQRTKSEAFF.